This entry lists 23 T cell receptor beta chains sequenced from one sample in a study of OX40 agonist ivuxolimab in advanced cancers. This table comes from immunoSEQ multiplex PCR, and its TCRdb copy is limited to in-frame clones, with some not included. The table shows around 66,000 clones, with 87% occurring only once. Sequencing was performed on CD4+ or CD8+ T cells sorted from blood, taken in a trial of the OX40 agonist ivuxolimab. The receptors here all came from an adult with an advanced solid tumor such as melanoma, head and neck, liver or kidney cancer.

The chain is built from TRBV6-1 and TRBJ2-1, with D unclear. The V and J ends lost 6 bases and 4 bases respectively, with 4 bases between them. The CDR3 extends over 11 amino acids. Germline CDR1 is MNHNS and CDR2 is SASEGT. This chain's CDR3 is CASRQYNEQFF. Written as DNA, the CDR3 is TGTGCCAGCAGACAGTACAATGAGCAGTTCTTC.

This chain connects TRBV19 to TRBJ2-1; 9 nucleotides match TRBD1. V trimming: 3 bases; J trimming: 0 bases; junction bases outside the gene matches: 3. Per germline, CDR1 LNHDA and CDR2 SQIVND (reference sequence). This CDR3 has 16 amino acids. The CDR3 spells CASSIGQGSSYNEQFF. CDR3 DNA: TGTGCCAGTAGTATCGGACAGGGGAGCTCCTACAATGAGCAGTTCTTC.

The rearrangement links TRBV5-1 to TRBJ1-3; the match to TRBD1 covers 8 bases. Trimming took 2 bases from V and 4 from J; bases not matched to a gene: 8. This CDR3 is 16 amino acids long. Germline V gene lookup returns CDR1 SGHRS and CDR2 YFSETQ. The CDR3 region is CASSFLQGAAGNTIYF. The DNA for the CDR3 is TGCGCCAGCAGCTTTCTTCAGGGGGCAGCAGGAAACACCATATATTTT.

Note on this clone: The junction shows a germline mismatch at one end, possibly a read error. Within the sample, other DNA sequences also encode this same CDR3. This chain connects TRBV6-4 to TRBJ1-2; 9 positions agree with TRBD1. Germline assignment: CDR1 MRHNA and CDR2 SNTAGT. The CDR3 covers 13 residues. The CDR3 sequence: CASSETGGYGYTF. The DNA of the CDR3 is TGTGCCAGCAGTGAAACAGGGGGCTATGGATACACCTTC.

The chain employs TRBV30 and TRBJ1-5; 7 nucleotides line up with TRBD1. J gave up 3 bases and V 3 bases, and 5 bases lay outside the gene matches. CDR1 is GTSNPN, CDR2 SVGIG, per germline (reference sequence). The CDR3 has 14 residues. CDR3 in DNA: TGTGCCTGGAGCCCGGGACAGCACAATCAGCCCCAGCATTTT. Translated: CAWSPGQHNQPQHF.

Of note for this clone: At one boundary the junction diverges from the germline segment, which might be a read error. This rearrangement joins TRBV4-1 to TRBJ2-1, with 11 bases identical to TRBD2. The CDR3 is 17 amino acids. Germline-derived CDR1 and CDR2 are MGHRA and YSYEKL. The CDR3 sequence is CASNQGGLAGGYNEQFF. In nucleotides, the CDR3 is TGCGCCAGCAACCAAGGGGGCCTAGCGGGGGGCTACAATGAGCAGTTCTTC.

In DNA form, the CDR3 reads TGTGCCAGCAGCGTAAGGGGACAGGGGGTCAATGAGCAGTTCTTC. Translation: CASSVRGQGVNEQFF. The V and J genes are TRBV9 and TRBJ2-1, with 11 bases that match TRBD1. Germline assignment: CDR1 SGDLS and CDR2 YYNGEE. J gave up 6 bases and V 1 base, and 3 bases lay outside the gene matches. The CDR3 length is 15 residues.

The CDR3 region has the DNA TGTGCCAGCTCACGGACAGCTAGCACAGATACGCAGTATTTT. This encodes CASSRTASTDTQYF. This chain joins TRBV18 and TRBJ2-3; possible D gene TRBD1, 6 bases. Trimming removed 4 bases from V and 0 bases from J, with 8 bases in between. There are 14 residues in the CDR3. Germline lookup yields CDR1 KGHSH and CDR2 LQKENI.

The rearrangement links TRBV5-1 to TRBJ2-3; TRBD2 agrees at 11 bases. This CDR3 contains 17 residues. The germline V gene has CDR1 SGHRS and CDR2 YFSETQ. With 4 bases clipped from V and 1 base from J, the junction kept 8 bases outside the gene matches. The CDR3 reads CASSLPTSGVGTDTQYF. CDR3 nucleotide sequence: TGCGCCAGCAGCCTCCCGACTAGCGGGGTGGGCACAGATACGCAGTATTTT.

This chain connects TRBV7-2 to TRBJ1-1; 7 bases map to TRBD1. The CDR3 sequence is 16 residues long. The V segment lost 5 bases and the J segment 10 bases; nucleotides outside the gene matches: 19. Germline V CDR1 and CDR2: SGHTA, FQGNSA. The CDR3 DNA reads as TGTGCCAGCAGCCAAAATATCGCCCGGGACAGCCAGCCAGCTTTCTTT. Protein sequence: CASSQNIARDSQPAFF. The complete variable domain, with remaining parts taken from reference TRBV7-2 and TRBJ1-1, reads GAGVSQSPSNKVTEKGKDVELRCDPISGHTALYWYRQSLGQGLEFLIYFQGNSAPDKSGLPSDRFSAERTGGSVSTLTIQRTQQEDSAVYLCASSQNIARDSQPAFFGQGTRLTVV.

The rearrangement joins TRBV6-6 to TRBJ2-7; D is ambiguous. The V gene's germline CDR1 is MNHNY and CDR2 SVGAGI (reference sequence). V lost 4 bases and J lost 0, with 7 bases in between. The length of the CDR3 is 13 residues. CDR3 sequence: CASSSGPSYEQYF. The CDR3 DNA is TGTGCCAGCAGTTCCGGGCCCTCCTACGAGCAGTACTTC.

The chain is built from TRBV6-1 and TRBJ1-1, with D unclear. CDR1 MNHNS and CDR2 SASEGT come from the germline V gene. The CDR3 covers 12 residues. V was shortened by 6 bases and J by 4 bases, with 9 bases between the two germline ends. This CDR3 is CASSGSGTEAFF. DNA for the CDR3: TGTGCCAGCAGCGGGTCGGGCACTGAAGCTTTCTTT.

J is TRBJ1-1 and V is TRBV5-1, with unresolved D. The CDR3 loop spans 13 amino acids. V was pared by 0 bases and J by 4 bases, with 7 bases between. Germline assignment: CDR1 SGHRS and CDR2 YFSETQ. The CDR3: CASSLGEITEAFF. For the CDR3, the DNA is TGCGCCAGCAGCTTGGGTGAGATCACTGAAGCTTTCTTT. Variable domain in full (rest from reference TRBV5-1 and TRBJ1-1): KAGVTQTPRYLIKTRGQQVTLSCSPISGHRSVSWYQQTPGQGLQFLFEYFSETQRNKGNFPGRFSGRQFSNSRSEMNVSTLELGDSALYLCASSLGEITEAFFGQGTRLTVV.

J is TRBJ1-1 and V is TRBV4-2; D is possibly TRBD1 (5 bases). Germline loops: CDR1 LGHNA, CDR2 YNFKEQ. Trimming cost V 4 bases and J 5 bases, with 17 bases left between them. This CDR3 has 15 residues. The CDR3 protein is CASSPAGLAETEAFF. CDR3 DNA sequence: TGTGCCAGCAGCCCGGCAGGGCTTGCAGAGACTGAAGCTTTCTTT.

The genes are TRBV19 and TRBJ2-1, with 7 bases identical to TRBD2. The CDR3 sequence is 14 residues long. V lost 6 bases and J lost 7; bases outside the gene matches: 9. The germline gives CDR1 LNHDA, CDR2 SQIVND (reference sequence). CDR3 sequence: CASSLGLVINEQFF. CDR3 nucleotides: TGTGCCAGTAGCCTCGGACTAGTGATAAATGAGCAGTTCTTC.

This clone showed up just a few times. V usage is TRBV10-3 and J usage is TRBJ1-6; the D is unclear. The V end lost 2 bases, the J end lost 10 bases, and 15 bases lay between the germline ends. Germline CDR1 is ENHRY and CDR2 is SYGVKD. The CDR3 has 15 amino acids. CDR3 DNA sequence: TGTGCCATCAGTGAGAGTCTCGGGTCCCAATCACCCCTCCACTTT. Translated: CAISESLGSQSPLHF.

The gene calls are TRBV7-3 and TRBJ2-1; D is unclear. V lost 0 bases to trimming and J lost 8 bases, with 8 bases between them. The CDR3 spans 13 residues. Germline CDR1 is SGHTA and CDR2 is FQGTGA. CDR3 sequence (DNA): TGTGCCAGCAGCTTAACTAGAGAAGATGAGCAGTTCTTC. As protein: CASSLTREDEQFF.

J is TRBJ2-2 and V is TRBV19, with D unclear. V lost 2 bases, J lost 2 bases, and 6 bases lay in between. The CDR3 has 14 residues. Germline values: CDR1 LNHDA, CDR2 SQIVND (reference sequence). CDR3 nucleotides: TGTGCCAGTAGTATAAAGACAAACACCGGGGAGCTGTTTTTT. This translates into CASSIKTNTGELFF.

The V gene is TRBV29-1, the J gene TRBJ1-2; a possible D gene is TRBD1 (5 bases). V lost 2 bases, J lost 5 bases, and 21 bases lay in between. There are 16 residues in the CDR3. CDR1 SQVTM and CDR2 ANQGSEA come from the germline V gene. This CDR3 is CSVEIGAGTYPYGYTF. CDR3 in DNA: TGCAGCGTTGAAATCGGTGCAGGGACGTATCCATATGGCTACACCTTC.

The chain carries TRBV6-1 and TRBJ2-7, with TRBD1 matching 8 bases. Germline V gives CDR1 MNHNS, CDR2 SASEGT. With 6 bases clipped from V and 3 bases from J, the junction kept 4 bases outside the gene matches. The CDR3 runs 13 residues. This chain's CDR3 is CASSADRGYEQYF. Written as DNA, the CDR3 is TGTGCCAGCAGCGCCGACAGGGGCTACGAGCAGTACTTC.

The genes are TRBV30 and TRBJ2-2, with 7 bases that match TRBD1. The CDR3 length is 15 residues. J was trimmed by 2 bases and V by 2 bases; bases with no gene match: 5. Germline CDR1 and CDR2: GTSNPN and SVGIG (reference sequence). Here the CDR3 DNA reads TGTGCCTGGAGTTGGTCAGGGGGTAACACCGGGGAGCTGTTTTTT. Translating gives CAWSWSGGNTGELFF. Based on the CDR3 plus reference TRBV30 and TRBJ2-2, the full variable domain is SQTIHQWPATLVQPVGSPLSLECTVEGTSNPNLYWYRQAAGRGLQLLFYSVGIGQISSEVPQNLSASRPQDRQFILSSKKLLLSDSGFYLCAWSWSGGNTGELFFGEGSRLTVL.

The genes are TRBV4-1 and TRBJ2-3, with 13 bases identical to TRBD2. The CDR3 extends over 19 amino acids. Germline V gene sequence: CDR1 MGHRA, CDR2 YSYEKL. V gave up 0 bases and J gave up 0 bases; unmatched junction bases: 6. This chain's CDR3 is CASSQDDGLAGASTDTQYF. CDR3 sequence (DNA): TGCGCCAGCAGCCAAGATGACGGACTAGCGGGGGCGAGCACAGATACGCAGTATTTT.

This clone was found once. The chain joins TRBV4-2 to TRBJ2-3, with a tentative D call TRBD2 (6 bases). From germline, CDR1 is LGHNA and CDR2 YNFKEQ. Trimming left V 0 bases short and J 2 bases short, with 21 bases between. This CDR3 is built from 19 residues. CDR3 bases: TGTGCCAGCAGCCAAGATTACCGGGGGTGGGGGTTGGACACAGATACGCAGTATTTT. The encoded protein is CASSQDYRGWGLDTDTQYF.